This entry is about one T cell receptor (beta chain). What it binds is unknown. The sample is drawn from a study of T cell responses to AZD1222 COVID-19 vaccine. Data came from immunoSEQ multiplex PCR; TCRdb stores just in-frame clones and leaves some out. The data show around 170,000 clones, around nine tenths seen once. Overall study findings and caveats: Unmutated variant regions are reportedly the target of nearly half of TCRs that are spike-specific. Seropositive at baseline were only 5 to 7 AZD1222 recipients. Donors in the cohort were predominantly white British and more often female, and clonal diversity was possibly underestimated. When two AZD1222 doses had been given, Spike-specific TCR breadth and depth rose.

Germline CDR1 KGHDR, CDR2 SFDVKD. Trimming cost V 3 bases and J 5 bases, with 12 bases left between them. The CDR3 is 14 amino acids. Sequencing was performed on peripheral blood, taken 28 days after the second AZD1222 dose. The receptor's source is an adult who received the AZD1222 COVID-19 vaccine. V usage is TRBV24-1 and J usage is TRBJ2-5; TRBD2 is a possible D gene (6 bases). In DNA form, the CDR3 reads TGTGCCACCAGTGATGGACTATCGGAGGAGACCCAGTACTTC. This sequence encodes CATSDGLSEETQYF.